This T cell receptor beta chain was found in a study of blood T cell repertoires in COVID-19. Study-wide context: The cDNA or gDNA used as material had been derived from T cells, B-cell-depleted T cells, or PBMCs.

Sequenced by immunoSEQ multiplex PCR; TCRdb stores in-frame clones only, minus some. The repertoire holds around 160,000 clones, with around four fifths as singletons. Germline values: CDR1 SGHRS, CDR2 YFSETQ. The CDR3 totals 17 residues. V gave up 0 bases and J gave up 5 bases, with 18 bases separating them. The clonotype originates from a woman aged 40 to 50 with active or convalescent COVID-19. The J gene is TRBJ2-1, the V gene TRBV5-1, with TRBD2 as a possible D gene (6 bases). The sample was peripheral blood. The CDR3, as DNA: TGCGCCAGCAGCTTGGCCAGGGCTCTAAGGAGGGACAATGAGCAGTTCTTC. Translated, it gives CASSLARALRRDNEQFF.